This TCR beta chain was sequenced for a study of vaccination effects on CD4 cells after COVID-19. This clone came up once. Its matching antigen is unknown. Study-wide results and caveats: After vaccination, at late timepoints, clones induced by infection and by vaccine contracted markedly.

Sequencing used immunoSEQ multiplex PCR; TCRdb keeps in-frame clones, though not all of them. The data show 25,000 to 30,000 clones, with 73% seen just once and around 9.6% held by the top ten. Using viral peptide pools, the ViraFEST assay grew out antigen-specific CD4+ T cells prior to sequencing. When less than 13 days of culture had elapsed, CD4+ T cells were isolated. Participants each got two BNT162b2 or mRNA-1273 vaccine doses. Vaccinees lacked prior SARS-CoV-2 infection and tested negative for nucleocapsid antibodies. Germline CDR1 and CDR2: SEHNR and FQNEAQ (reference sequence). The CDR3 length is 15 residues. J lost 7 bases, V lost 1 base, and 4 bases had no gene match.

The chain recombines TRBV7-9 with TRBJ1-6, with 7 bases matching TRBD1. Material: CD4+ T cells from PBMCs cultured with HCoV-NL63 spike peptides, obtained after COVID-19 vaccination. The TCR sequence derives from a human donor who received a COVID-19 vaccine. The CDR3 region has the DNA TGTGCCAGCAGCTTAGGACAGGGAGTAAATTCACCCCTCCACTTT. Protein: CASSLGQGVNSPLHF.